This T cell receptor beta chain was profiled in a study of Graves' ophthalmopathy and Graves' hyperthyroidism. This clonotype was detected ten times or more. The ends lost 2 bases at V and 9 bases at J; junction bases unmatched: 10. The CDR3 extends over 15 amino acids. Germline V CDR1 and CDR2: MNHNS, SASEGT. RNA transcripts served as template for amplifying TCR beta CDR3 sequences. Investigators did first-round RT-PCR with HTBI primers, then second-round multiplex PCR. From the multiplex PCR reads, TCRdb called clonotypes with MiXCR, one entry per CDR3 protein. Of some 520,000 distinct CDR3 sequences detected, around 14% appear once; the ten largest clones hold 8% to 10%.

This sequence was found in a woman aged 25 to 45 with Graves' ophthalmopathy. Sequenced input: blood. The chain is built from TRBV6-1 and TRBJ1-5; 7 nucleotides agree with TRBD1. In nucleotides, the CDR3 is TGTGCCAGCAGTGAACAAGGGGGCGGAACGTGGCCCCAGCATTTT. Translating gives CASSEQGGGTWPQHF.